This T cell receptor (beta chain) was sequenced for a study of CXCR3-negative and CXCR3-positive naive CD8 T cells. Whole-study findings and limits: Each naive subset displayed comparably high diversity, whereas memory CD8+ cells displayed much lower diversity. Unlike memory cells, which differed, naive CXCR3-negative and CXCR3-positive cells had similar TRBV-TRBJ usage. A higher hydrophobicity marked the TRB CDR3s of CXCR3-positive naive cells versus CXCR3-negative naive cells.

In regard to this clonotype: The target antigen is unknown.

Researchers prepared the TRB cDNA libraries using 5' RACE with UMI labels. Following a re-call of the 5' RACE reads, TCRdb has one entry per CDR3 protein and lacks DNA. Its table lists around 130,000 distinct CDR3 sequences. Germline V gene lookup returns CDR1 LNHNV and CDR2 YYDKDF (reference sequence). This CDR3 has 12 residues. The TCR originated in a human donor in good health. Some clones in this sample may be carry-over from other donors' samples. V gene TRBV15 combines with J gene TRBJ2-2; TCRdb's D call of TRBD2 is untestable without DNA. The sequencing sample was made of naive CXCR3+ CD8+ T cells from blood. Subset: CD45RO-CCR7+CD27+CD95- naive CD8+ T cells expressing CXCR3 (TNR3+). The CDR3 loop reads CATRGRTGELFF.